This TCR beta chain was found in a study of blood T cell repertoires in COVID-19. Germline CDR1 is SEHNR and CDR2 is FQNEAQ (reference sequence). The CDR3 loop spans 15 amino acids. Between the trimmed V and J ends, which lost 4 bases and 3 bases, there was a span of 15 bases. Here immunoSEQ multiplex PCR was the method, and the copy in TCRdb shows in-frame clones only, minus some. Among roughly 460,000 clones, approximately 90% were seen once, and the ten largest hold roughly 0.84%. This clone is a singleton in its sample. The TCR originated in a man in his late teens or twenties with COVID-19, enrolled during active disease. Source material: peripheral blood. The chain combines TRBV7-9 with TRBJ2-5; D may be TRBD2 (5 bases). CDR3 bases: TGTGCCAGCAGCTCTGCCCGGGAAACAAAAGAGACCCAGTACTTC. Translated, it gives CASSSARETKETQYF.